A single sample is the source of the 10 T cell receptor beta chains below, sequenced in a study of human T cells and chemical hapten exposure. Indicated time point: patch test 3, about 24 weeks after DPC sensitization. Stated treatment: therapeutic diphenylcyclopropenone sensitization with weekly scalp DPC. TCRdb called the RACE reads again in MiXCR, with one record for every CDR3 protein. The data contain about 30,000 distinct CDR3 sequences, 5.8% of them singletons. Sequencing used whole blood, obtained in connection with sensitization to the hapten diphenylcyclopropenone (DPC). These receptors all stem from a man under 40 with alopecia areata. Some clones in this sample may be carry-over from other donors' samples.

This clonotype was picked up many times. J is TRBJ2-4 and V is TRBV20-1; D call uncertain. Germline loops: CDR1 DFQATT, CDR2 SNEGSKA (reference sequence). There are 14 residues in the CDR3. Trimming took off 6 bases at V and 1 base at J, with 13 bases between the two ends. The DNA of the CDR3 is TGCAGTGCCCCGGAGAATTGGGCCAAAAACATTCAGTACTTC. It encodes CSAPENWAKNIQYF.

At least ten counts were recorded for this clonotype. The CDR3 sequence: CSARAGTGETQYF. The CDR3, as DNA: TGCAGTGCTAGAGCCGGGACCGGAGAGACCCAGTACTTC. The chain uses TRBV20-1 and TRBJ2-5; D is perhaps TRBD1 or TRBD2 (5 bases each). The CDR3 covers 13 residues. Trimming stripped 1 base from V and 4 bases from J, with 10 bases between. The germline V gene encodes CDR1 DFQATT and CDR2 SNEGSKA (reference sequence).

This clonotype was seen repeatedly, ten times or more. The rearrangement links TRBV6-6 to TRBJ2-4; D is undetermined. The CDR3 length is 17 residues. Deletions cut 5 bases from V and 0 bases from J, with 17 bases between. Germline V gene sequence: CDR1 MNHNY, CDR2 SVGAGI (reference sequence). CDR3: CASSALTLQVAKNIQYF. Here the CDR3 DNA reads TGTGCCAGCAGTGCGCTGACACTGCAAGTAGCCAAAAACATTCAGTACTTC.

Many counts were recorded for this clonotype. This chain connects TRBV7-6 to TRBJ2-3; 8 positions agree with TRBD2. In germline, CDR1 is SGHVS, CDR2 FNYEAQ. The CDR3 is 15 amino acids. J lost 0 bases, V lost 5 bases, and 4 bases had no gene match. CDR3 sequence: CASSVLAESTDTQYF. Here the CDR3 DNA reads TGTGCCAGCAGCGTACTAGCGGAGAGCACAGATACGCAGTATTTT.

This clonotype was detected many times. CDR3 coding DNA: TGTGCCAGCAGTTCCGACAGACCAACGACTGAAGCTTTCTTT. Translated, it gives CASSSDRPTTEAFF. This sequence joins TRBV27 and TRBJ1-1; D is possibly TRBD1 (5 bases). The germline CDR1 and CDR2 sequences are MNHEY and SMNVEV (reference sequence). The CDR3 extends over 14 amino acids. The V and J ends lost 4 bases and 5 bases respectively, with 14 bases between them.

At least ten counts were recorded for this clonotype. This CDR3 reads CASSRTSGQETQYF. Here the CDR3 DNA reads TGTGCCAGCAGCCGGACTAGCGGTCAAGAGACCCAGTACTTC. The V call is TRBV11-2, the J call TRBJ2-5; 10 positions match TRBD2. In germline, CDR1 is SGHAT, CDR2 FQNNGV. V dropped 5 bases and J dropped 2; count of bases not matched to a gene: 2. This CDR3 has 14 amino acids.

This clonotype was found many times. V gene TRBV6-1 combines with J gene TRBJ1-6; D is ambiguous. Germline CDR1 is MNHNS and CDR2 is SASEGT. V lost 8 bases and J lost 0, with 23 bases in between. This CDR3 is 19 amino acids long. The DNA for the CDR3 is TGTGCCAGCCACCTCCCGGGAGCGAAAAGGAGCTCCTATAATTCACCCCTCCACTTT. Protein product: CASHLPGAKRSSYNSPLHF.

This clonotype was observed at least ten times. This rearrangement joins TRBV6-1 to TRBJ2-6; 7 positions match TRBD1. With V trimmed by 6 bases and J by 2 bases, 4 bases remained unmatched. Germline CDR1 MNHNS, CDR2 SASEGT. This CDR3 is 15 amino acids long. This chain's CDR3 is CASRTGRAGANVLTF. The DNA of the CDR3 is TGTGCCAGCAGGACAGGGCGAGCTGGGGCCAACGTCCTGACTTTC.

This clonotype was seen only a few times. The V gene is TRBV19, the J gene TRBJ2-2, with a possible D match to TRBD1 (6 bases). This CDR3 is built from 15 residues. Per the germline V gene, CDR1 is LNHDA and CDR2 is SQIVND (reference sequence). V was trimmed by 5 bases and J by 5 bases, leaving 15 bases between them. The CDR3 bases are TGTGCCAGTAGTCATCAGGGGTTGGGTACCGGGGAGCTGTTTTTT. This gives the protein CASSHQGLGTGELFF.

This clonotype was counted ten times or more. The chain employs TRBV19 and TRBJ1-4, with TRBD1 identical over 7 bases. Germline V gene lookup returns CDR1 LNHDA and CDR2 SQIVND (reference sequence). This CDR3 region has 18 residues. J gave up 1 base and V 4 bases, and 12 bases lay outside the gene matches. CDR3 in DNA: TGTGCCAGTAGTACCGGACTGGCAGGGGGAGGAACTAATGAAAAACTGTTTTTT. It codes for CASSTGLAGGGTNEKLFF.